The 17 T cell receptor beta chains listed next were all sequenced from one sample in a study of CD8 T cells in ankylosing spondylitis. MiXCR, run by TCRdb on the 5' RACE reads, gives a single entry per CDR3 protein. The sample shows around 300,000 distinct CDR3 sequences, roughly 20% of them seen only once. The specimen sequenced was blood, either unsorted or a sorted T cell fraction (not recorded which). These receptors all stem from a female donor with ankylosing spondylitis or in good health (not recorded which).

For the CDR3, the DNA is TGTGCCAGCAGCGTCAGATCCTTCTCCTACAATGAGCAGTTCTTC. Translation gives CASSVRSFSYNEQFF. The chain has TRBV9 and TRBJ2-1; D uncertain. V lost 2 bases and J 0 bases, leaving 9 bases between the germline ends. Looked up from germline, CDR1 is SGDLS and CDR2 is YYNGEE. The CDR3 sequence is 15 residues long.

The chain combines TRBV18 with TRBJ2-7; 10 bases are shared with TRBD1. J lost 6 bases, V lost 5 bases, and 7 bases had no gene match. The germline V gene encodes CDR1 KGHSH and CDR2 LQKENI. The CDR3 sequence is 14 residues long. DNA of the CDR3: TGTGCCAGCTCATTTTGGGACAGGGGAAGCGAGCAGTACTTC. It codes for CASSFWDRGSEQYF.

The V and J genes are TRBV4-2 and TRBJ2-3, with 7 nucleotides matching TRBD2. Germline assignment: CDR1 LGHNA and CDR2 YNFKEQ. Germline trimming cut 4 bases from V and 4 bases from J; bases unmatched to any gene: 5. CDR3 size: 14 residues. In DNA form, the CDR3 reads TGTGCCAGCAGCCCCCGGGGGGAGGCAGATACGCAGTATTTT. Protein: CASSPRGEADTQYF.

CDR3 nucleotide sequence: TGTGCCAGCAGCTTAGATGGGGGACTAGCGGGAATCTACGAGCAGTACTTC. Protein product: CASSLDGGLAGIYEQYF. This chain joins TRBV11-2 and TRBJ2-7; 13 nucleotides line up with TRBD2. After removal of 0 bases from V and 3 bases from J, the junction contained 5 bases not matched to a gene. CDR3 length equals 17 residues. Germline V gene data show CDR1 as SGHAT and CDR2 as FQNNGV.

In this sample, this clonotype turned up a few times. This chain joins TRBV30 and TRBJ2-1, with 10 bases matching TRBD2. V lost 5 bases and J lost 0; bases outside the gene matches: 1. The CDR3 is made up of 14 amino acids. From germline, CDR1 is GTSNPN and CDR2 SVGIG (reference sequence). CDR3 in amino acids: CAWSSGSSYNEQFF. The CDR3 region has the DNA TGTGCCTGGTCTAGCGGGAGCTCCTACAATGAGCAGTTCTTC.

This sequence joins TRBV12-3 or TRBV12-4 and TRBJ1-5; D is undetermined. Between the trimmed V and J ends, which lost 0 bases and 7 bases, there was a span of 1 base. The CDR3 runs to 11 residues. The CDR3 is CASSLAQPQHF. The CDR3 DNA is TGTGCCAGCAGTTTAGCACAGCCCCAGCATTTT.

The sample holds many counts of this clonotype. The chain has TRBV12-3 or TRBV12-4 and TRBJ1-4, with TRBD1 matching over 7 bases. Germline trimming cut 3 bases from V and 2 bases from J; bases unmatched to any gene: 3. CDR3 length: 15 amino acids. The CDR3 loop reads CASSFNRGTNEKLFF. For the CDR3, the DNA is TGTGCCAGCAGTTTCAACAGGGGCACTAATGAAAAACTGTTTTTT.

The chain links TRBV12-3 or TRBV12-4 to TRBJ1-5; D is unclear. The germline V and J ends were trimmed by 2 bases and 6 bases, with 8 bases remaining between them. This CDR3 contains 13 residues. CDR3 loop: CASSLNSGQPQHF. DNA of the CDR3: TGTGCCAGCAGTTTAAACTCCGGTCAGCCCCAGCATTTT.

CDR3 bases: TGCAGTGCTTCCCCGGACGGGCTTTACGAGCAGTACTTC. Amino acid sequence: CSASPDGLYEQYF. The V and J genes are TRBV20-1 and TRBJ2-7; no definite D call. This CDR3 has 13 residues. The V end lost 5 bases, the J end lost 4 bases, and 15 bases lay between the germline ends. Looked up from germline, CDR1 is DFQATT and CDR2 is SNEGSKA (reference sequence).

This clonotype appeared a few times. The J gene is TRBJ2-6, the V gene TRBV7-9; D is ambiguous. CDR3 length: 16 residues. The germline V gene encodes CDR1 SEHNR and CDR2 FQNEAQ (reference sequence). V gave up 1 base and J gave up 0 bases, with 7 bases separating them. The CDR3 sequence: CASSLVANSGANVLTF. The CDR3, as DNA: TGTGCCAGCAGCTTAGTAGCTAACTCTGGGGCCAACGTCCTGACTTTC.

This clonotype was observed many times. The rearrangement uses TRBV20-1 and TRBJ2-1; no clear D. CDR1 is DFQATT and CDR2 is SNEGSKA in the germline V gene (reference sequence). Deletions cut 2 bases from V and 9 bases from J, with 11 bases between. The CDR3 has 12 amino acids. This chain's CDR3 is CSARHWSGEQFF. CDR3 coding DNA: TGCAGTGCTAGACATTGGTCGGGTGAGCAGTTCTTC.

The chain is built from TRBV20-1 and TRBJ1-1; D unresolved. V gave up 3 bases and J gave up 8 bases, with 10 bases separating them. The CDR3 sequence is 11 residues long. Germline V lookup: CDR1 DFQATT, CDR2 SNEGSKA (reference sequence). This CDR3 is CSASRRPEAFF. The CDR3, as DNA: TGCAGTGCTAGTCGCCGGCCCGAAGCTTTCTTT.

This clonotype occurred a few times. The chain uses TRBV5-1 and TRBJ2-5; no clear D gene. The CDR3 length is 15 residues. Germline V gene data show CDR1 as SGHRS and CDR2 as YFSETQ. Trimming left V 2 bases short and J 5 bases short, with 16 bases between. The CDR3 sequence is CASSFKGSPLETQYF. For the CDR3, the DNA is TGCGCCAGCAGCTTTAAAGGGTCCCCCCTCGAGACCCAGTACTTC.

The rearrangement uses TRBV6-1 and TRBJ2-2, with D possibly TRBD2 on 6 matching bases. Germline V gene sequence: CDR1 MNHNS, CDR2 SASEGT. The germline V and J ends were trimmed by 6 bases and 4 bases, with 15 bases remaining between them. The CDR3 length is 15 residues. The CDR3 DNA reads TGTGCCAGCAGCCCACGTCAGGGACTCACCGGGGAGCTGTTTTTT. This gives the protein CASSPRQGLTGELFF.

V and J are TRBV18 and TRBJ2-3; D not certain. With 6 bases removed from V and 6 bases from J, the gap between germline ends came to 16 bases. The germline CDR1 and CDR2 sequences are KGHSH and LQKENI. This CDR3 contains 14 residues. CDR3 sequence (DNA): TGTGCCAGCTCTCCCGACCCTTCCTCGGATACGCAGTATTTT. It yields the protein CASSPDPSSDTQYF.

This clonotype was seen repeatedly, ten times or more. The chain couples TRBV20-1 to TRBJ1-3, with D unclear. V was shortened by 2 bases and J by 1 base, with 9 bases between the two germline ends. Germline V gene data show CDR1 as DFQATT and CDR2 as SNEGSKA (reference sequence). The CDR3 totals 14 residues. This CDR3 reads CSARSLSSGNTIYF. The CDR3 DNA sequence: TGCAGTGCTAGATCCCTTAGTTCTGGAAACACCATATATTTT.

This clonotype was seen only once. The chain's CDR3 is CASSLGLSKGETQYF. The CDR3 DNA reads as TGTGCCAGCAGTTTAGGACTCTCGAAGGGGGAGACCCAGTACTTC. J is TRBJ2-5 and V is TRBV12-3 or TRBV12-4, with a tentative D call TRBD1 (5 bases). V was clipped by 1 base and J by 5 bases, with 14 bases between them. This CDR3 spans 15 amino acids.